This entry lists 26 T cell receptor beta chains sequenced from one sample in a study of blood T cell repertoires in COVID-19. Data came from immunoSEQ multiplex PCR; TCRdb stores just in-frame clones and leaves some out. The table has hundreds of thousands of clones, about 80% seen once. Source material: peripheral blood. Receptors were obtained from a woman of 80 years or more with acute or convalescent COVID-19.

The chain couples TRBV3-1 (or the pseudogene TRBV3-2) to TRBJ2-1; unclear D gene. In germline, CDR1 is LGHDT, CDR2 YNNKEL (reference sequence). Trimming removed 4 bases from V and 0 bases from J, with 16 bases in between. The CDR3 loop spans 17 amino acids. CDR3 nucleotides: TGTGCCAGCAGCCGAGGAAAGCTTCCCTTCTCCTACAATGAGCAGTTCTTC. Its translation: CASSRGKLPFSYNEQFF.

Of note for this clone: Other nucleotide sequences in the sample specify the same CDR3. The gene calls are TRBV28 and TRBJ1-1; 9 nucleotides agree with TRBD1. Losses at the gene ends were 1 base for V and 2 bases for J; bases not matched to a gene: 2. Germline lookup yields CDR1 MDHEN and CDR2 SYDVKM. The CDR3 covers 15 residues. Written as DNA, the CDR3 is TGTGCCAGCAGTTTATCGGGACAGGGAAACACTGAAGCTTTCTTT. Its translation is CASSLSGQGNTEAFF.

Here the CDR3 reads CASSIDSVTGANVLTF. The DNA of the CDR3 is TGTGCCAGTAGTATAGATTCAGTCACTGGGGCCAACGTCCTGACTTTC. The chain links TRBV19 to TRBJ2-6; the D is unclear. The CDR3 consists of 16 residues. Trimming pared 0 bases from V and 2 bases from J, leaving 8 bases between. CDR1 and CDR2 (germline): LNHDA, SQIVND (reference sequence).

The chain recombines TRBV28 with TRBJ2-3; TRBD1 aligns across 9 bases. Germline assignment: CDR1 MDHEN and CDR2 SYDVKM. The V segment lost 4 bases and the J segment 2 bases; nucleotides outside the gene matches: 10. The CDR3 covers 17 residues. The CDR3 DNA reads TGTGCCAGCAGTTCTTACAGGGGGCCCCTGTCCACAGATACGCAGTATTTT. Its translation is CASSSYRGPLSTDTQYF. The whole variable domain, filled in from reference TRBV28 and TRBJ2-3, reads DVKVTQSSRYLVKRTGEKVFLECVQDMDHENMFWYRQDPGLGLRLIYFSYDVKMKEKGDIPEGYSVSREKKERFSLILESASTNQTSMYLCASSSYRGPLSTDTQYFGPGTRLTVL.

The rearrangement links TRBV5-1 to TRBJ2-3, with TRBD1 matching over 9 bases. Germline values: CDR1 SGHRS, CDR2 YFSETQ. This CDR3 is 23 amino acids long. V was pared by 0 bases and J by 1 base, with 24 bases of the junction left unmatched. The CDR3 DNA sequence: TGCGCCAGCAGCTTGGCTCAGGGTACCTGGACAGGGGAGACTGTATTCCGCACAGATACGCAGTATTTT. Its translation: CASSLAQGTWTGETVFRTDTQYF.

This sequence joins TRBV18 and TRBJ1-2; perhaps TRBD1 as D (5 bases). Trimming stripped 3 bases from V and 4 bases from J, with 12 bases between. From germline, CDR1 is KGHSH and CDR2 LQKENI. The CDR3 covers 14 residues. CDR3: CASSPIDSLYGYTF. DNA of the CDR3: TGTGCCAGCTCACCGATTGACAGTCTCTATGGCTACACCTTC.

This chain links TRBV7-9 with TRBJ2-3; a weak D match, TRBD2 (7 bases). Germline values: CDR1 SEHNR, CDR2 FQNEAQ (reference sequence). Trimming cost V 3 bases and J 2 bases, with 21 bases left between them. This CDR3 spans 18 amino acids. This CDR3 reads CASSFSPPWGGVTDTQYF. The CDR3 DNA reads as TGTGCCAGCAGCTTTAGCCCCCCTTGGGGGGGCGTCACAGATACGCAGTATTTT.

This clone was recorded a few times. The chain carries TRBV3-1 (or the pseudogene TRBV3-2) and TRBJ2-2; TRBD2 matches at 7 bases. This CDR3 region has 15 residues. CDR1 is LGHDT, CDR2 YNNKEL, per germline (reference sequence). The V segment lost 1 base and the J segment 7 bases; nucleotides outside the gene matches: 6. This CDR3 is CASSQVAGRGGELFF. Here the CDR3 DNA reads TGTGCCAGCAGCCAAGTTGCGGGGAGGGGCGGGGAGCTGTTTTTT.

The V call is TRBV29-1, the J call TRBJ2-7; tentative D call: TRBD2 (5 bases). Trimming pared 7 bases from V and 0 bases from J, leaving 13 bases between. This CDR3 comprises 13 residues. Per the germline V gene, CDR1 is SQVTM and CDR2 is ANQGSEA. The CDR3, as DNA: TGCAGCGCAAAAAGAGGGAGCTCCTACGAGCAGTACTTC. This sequence encodes CSAKRGSSYEQYF.

The V gene is TRBV9, the J gene TRBJ2-5; 9 positions match TRBD1. V shed 1 base and J 5 bases; nucleotides not matched to a gene: 9. The germline CDR1 and CDR2 sequences are SGDLS and YYNGEE. This CDR3 comprises 16 residues. The CDR3 spells CASSVLPGQGGETQYF. CDR3 nucleotide sequence: TGTGCCAGCAGCGTACTGCCGGGACAGGGAGGGGAGACCCAGTACTTC.

This clone has only a few counts. The CDR3 is CASSLSGGTNTEAFF. CDR3 nucleotides: TGTGCCAGCAGCTTATCAGGGGGCACGAACACTGAAGCTTTCTTT. This chain links TRBV7-3 with TRBJ1-1, with 8 bases fitting TRBD1. The germline CDR1 and CDR2 sequences are SGHTA and FQGTGA. With 2 bases clipped from V and 1 base from J, the junction kept 3 bases outside the gene matches. The CDR3 consists of 15 residues.

The rearrangement uses TRBV11-2 and TRBJ1-2, with TRBD1 matching 7 bases. Germline CDR1 is SGHAT and CDR2 is FQNNGV. This CDR3 region has 13 residues. The V and J ends lost 5 bases and 7 bases, in that order; junction bases with no gene match: 7. CDR3 sequence reads: CASSREGALGYTF. The CDR3 DNA is TGTGCCAGCAGCCGTGAGGGGGCACTTGGCTACACCTTC.

This clone came up a few times. The chain uses TRBV3-1 (or the pseudogene TRBV3-2) and TRBJ1-3; D not certain. V was pared by 1 base and J by 4 bases, with 11 bases between. The CDR3 has 15 residues. CDR1 is LGHDT, CDR2 YNNKEL, per germline (reference sequence). In nucleotides, the CDR3 is TGTGCCAGCAGCCAAGGGTGGCTAGGAGGAAACACCATATATTTT. As protein: CASSQGWLGGNTIYF.

V usage is TRBV28 and J usage is TRBJ1-5; 9 bases match TRBD1. The CDR3 totals 16 residues. After removal of 5 bases from V and 6 bases from J, the junction contained 11 bases not matched to a gene. Germline CDR1 and CDR2: MDHEN and SYDVKM. DNA of the CDR3: TGTGCCAGCAGTCCCCGAGGGACAGGGAGGGTTCAGCCCCAGCATTTT. It translates to CASSPRGTGRVQPQHF.

This chain connects TRBV5-1 to TRBJ1-1; the match to TRBD1 covers 8 bases. J gave up 2 bases and V 4 bases, and 4 bases lay outside the gene matches. CDR1 and CDR2 from the germline V gene are SGHRS and YFSETQ. CDR3 length: 14 residues. CDR3 nucleotide sequence: TGCGCCAGCAGCGACCAGGGGGCTAACACTGAAGCTTTCTTT. Encoded protein: CASSDQGANTEAFF.

This clone has a count of ten or more. The V gene is TRBV19, the J gene TRBJ1-5, with TRBD1 matching 7 bases. V was clipped by 8 bases and J by 5 bases; unmatched bases: 9. This CDR3 is 14 amino acids long. The germline V gene encodes CDR1 LNHDA and CDR2 SQIVND (reference sequence). CDR3 nucleotide sequence: TGTGCCAGTTCCACTCGACAGGGCGATCAGCCCCAGCATTTT. This encodes CASSTRQGDQPQHF.

The J gene is TRBJ2-2, the V gene TRBV2; D remains unclear. The V gene lost 5 bases and the J gene lost 2 bases, with 9 bases spanning the gap. The V gene's germline CDR1 is SNHLY and CDR2 FYNNEI. The CDR3 covers 14 residues. CDR3 region: CASSRGLNTGELFF. The CDR3 DNA sequence: TGTGCCAGCAGTCGAGGCCTAAACACCGGGGAGCTGTTTTTT.

The chain links TRBV9 to TRBJ2-4; 7 bases line up with TRBD1. Trimming at V came to 1 base and at J to 6 bases, leaving 10 bases not matched to a gene. CDR1 is SGDLS, CDR2 YYNGEE, per germline. This CDR3 is built from 16 residues. CDR3 nucleotide sequence: TGTGCCAGCAGCGTAACCCCCGACAGGGACGTAAACATTCAGTACTTC. The encoded protein is CASSVTPDRDVNIQYF.

The J gene is TRBJ1-1, the V gene TRBV6-2 or TRBV6-3; D not certain. The germline gives CDR1 MNHEY, CDR2 SVGEGT. Trimming removed 3 bases from V and 2 bases from J, with 10 bases in between. There are 14 residues in the CDR3. In DNA, the CDR3 is TGTGCCAGCAGTTATCTTGGCGGAAACACTGAAGCTTTCTTT. Its translation is CASSYLGGNTEAFF.

The gene calls are TRBV5-6 and TRBJ2-3; 13 nucleotides align to TRBD2. Per germline, CDR1 SGHDT and CDR2 YYEEEE. With V trimmed by 4 bases and J by 0 bases, 2 bases remained unmatched. The CDR3 consists of 16 residues. CDR3 protein: CASSRGLAGSTDTQYF. The CDR3 region has the DNA TGTGCCAGCAGCAGGGGACTAGCGGGAAGCACAGATACGCAGTATTTT.

The chain recombines TRBV19 with TRBJ1-2; TRBD1 is a possible D gene (6 bases). This CDR3 is 15 amino acids long. From germline, CDR1 is LNHDA and CDR2 SQIVND (reference sequence). V gave up 2 bases and J gave up 4 bases, with 14 bases separating them. In DNA, the CDR3 is TGTGCCAGTAGTATACGGGGGGCGCCAGGCTATGGCTACACCTTC. Amino acid sequence: CASSIRGAPGYGYTF.

On this clone itself: One end of the junction fails to match germline, which may point to a read error. The CDR3 DNA reads TGTGCCAGCATCCGACAGGGTCCTATTTTT. It is translated as CASIRQGPIF. J is TRBJ1-1 and V is TRBV7-2, with 7 bases matching TRBD1. CDR3 length: 10 amino acids. Germline loops: CDR1 SGHTA, CDR2 FQGNSA.

This clone was seen a handful of times. The rearrangement joins TRBV2 to TRBJ1-1; 7 positions agree with TRBD1. V lost 8 bases, J lost 1 base, and 4 bases stayed unmatched. Germline assignment: CDR1 SNHLY and CDR2 FYNNEI. This CDR3 is 13 amino acids long. The CDR3 DNA reads as TGTGCCAGCGTTGACAGGGAGAACACTGAAGCTTTCTTT. Translated, it gives CASVDRENTEAFF. The entire variable domain, with the rest obtained from reference TRBV2 and TRBJ1-1, is as follows: EPEVTQTPSHQVTQMGQEVILRCVPISNHLYFYWYRQILGQKVEFLVSFYNNEISEKSEIFDDQFSVERPDGSNFTLKIRSTKLEDSAMYFCASVDRENTEAFFGQGTRLTVV.

The chain couples TRBV28 to TRBJ1-5; possibly TRBD1 for D (5 bases). This CDR3 is 15 amino acids long. Germline V gene lookup returns CDR1 MDHEN and CDR2 SYDVKM. The germline V and J ends were trimmed by 2 bases and 9 bases, with 17 bases remaining between them. CDR3 bases: TGTGCCAGCAGTTTAAACCCAGGGATCCCCACGCCCCAGCATTTT. This codes for CASSLNPGIPTPQHF. The variable domain in full, completed from reference TRBV28 and TRBJ1-5, reads DVKVTQSSRYLVKRTGEKVFLECVQDMDHENMFWYRQDPGLGLRLIYFSYDVKMKEKGDIPEGYSVSREKKERFSLILESASTNQTSMYLCASSLNPGIPTPQHFGDGTRLSIL.

A few counts support this clone. The DNA of the CDR3 is TGTGCCAGCAGTTCCATGAACACTGAAGCTTTCTTT. It codes for CASSSMNTEAFF. This chain uses TRBV28 with TRBJ1-1, with D uncertain. The CDR3 extends over 12 amino acids. Trimming left V 4 bases short and J 0 bases short, with 3 bases between. The V gene's germline CDR1 is MDHEN and CDR2 SYDVKM.

This chain links TRBV2 with TRBJ1-1; 8 bases align to TRBD1. CDR1 and CDR2 from the germline V gene are SNHLY and FYNNEI. After removal of 6 bases from V and 4 bases from J, the junction contained 4 bases not matched to a gene. This CDR3 is 13 amino acids long. The CDR3 protein is CASRSGQGTEAFF. CDR3 sequence (DNA): TGTGCCAGCAGGAGTGGACAGGGCACTGAAGCTTTCTTT.